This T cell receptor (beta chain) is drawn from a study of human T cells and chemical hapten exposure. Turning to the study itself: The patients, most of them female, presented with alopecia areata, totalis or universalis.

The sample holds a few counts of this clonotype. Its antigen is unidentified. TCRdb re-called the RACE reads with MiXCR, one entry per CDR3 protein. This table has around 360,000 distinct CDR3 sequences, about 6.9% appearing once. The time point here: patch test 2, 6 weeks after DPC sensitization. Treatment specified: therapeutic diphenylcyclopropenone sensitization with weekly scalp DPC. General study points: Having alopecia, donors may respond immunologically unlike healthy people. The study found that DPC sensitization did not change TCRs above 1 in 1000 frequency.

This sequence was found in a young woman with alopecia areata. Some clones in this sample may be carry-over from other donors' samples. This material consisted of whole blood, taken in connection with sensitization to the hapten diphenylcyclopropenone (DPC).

The CDR3, as DNA: TGCAGCGTTGTAGGTAGCTCCTACAATGAGCAGTTCTTC. As protein: CSVVGSSYNEQFF. J is TRBJ2-1 and V is TRBV29-1, with D hard to call. Per the germline V gene, CDR1 is SQVTM and CDR2 is ANQGSEA. This CDR3 has 13 residues. The V end lost 4 bases, the J end lost 0 bases, and 7 bases lay between the germline ends.